The 7 T cell receptor beta chains given below trace back to one sample, sequenced in a study of T cell changes during pregnancy in multiple sclerosis. Profiled with immunoSEQ multiplex PCR; TCRdb holds only in-frame clones, not every one. The sample shows under 50,000 clones, nearly 90% of them seen only once. Here the sequenced sample was CD4+ T cells from peripheral blood mononuclear cells, taken after pregnancy. These receptors all stem from a female donor with multiple sclerosis, enrolled in a pregnancy study.

The chain joins TRBV7-2 to TRBJ2-1; a weak D match, TRBD2 (5 bases). Germline assignment: CDR1 SGHTA and CDR2 FQGNSA. The length of the CDR3 is 15 residues. Trimming stripped 4 bases from V and 0 bases from J, with 10 bases between. CDR3 in DNA: TGTGCCAGCAGCTGGGGAGAGCCCTCCTACAATGAGCAGTTCTTC. Amino acids: CASSWGEPSYNEQFF. Drawing the rest from reference TRBV7-2 and TRBJ2-1, the complete variable domain is GAGVSQSPSNKVTEKGKDVELRCDPISGHTALYWYRQSLGQGLEFLIYFQGNSAPDKSGLPSDRFSAERTGGSVSTLTIQRTQQEDSAVYLCASSWGEPSYNEQFFGPGTRLTVL.

This chain's CDR3 is CASSIVRTGYYQPQHF. CDR3 bases: TGTGCCAGTAGTATAGTCAGGACAGGGTATTATCAGCCCCAGCATTTT. The rearrangement links TRBV19 to TRBJ1-5; 8 bases fit TRBD1. Germline-derived CDR1 and CDR2 are LNHDA and SQIVND (reference sequence). V lost 1 base and J lost 5; bases outside the gene matches: 7. The CDR3 consists of 16 residues. Filled out from reference TRBV19 and TRBJ1-5, the complete variable domain reads DGGITQSPKYLFRKEGQNVTLSCEQNLNHDAMYWYRQDPGQGLRLIYYSQIVNDFQKGDIAEGYSVSREKKESFPLTVTSAQKNPTAFYLCASSIVRTGYYQPQHFGDGTRLSIL.

The J gene is TRBJ2-1, the V gene TRBV5-4, with TRBD2 matching over 7 bases. With V trimmed by 3 bases and J by 0 bases, 6 bases remained unmatched. The germline V gene encodes CDR1 SGHNT and CDR2 YYREEE (reference sequence). The CDR3 contains 16 residues. CDR3 DNA sequence: TGTGCCAGCAGCTGGGGACTACCCAGCTCCTACAATGAGCAGTTCTTC. This translates into CASSWGLPSSYNEQFF.

This CDR3 reads CASSQTWNRMNEAFF. As DNA, the CDR3 is TGTGCCAGCAGTCAGACCTGGAACAGGATGAATGAAGCTTTCTTT. The chain uses TRBV7-2 and TRBJ1-1, with TRBD1 as a possible D gene (5 bases). In germline, CDR1 is SGHTA, CDR2 FQGNSA. The CDR3 spans 15 residues. V was pared by 6 bases and J by 7 bases, with 21 bases between.

The CDR3 loop reads CASGTSGYEQYF. The CDR3 DNA reads TGTGCCAGCGGAACTAGCGGATACGAGCAGTACTTC. This rearrangement joins TRBV6-5 to TRBJ2-7; 8 bases are a match to TRBD2. Germline CDR1 reads MNHEY; CDR2 reads SVGAGI. With V trimmed by 8 bases and J by 4 bases, 4 bases remained unmatched. The CDR3 covers 12 residues.

The chain uses TRBV19 and TRBJ2-5; D is perhaps TRBD2 (5 bases). Per the germline V gene, CDR1 is LNHDA and CDR2 is SQIVND (reference sequence). The V and J ends lost 5 bases and 5 bases respectively, with 15 bases between them. The CDR3 spans 14 residues. The CDR3 loop reads CASSPTPGGETQYF. CDR3 sequence (DNA): TGTGCCAGTAGTCCCACGCCGGGCGGGGAGACCCAGTACTTC.

The chain recombines TRBV9 with TRBJ2-5, with TRBD2 as a possible D gene (6 bases). Per the germline V gene, CDR1 is SGDLS and CDR2 is YYNGEE. The CDR3 contains 15 residues. Trimming took 4 bases from V and 2 from J, leaving 15 bases between them. CDR3 protein: CASSHRSGRQETQYF. The CDR3 DNA is TGTGCCAGCAGCCACAGAAGTGGGAGGCAAGAGACCCAGTACTTC. The full variable domain, rest sourced from reference TRBV9 and TRBJ2-5, is DSGVTQTPKHLITATGQRVTLRCSPRSGDLSVYWYQQSLDQGLQFLIQYYNGEERAKGNILERFSAQQFPDLHSELNLSSLELGDSALYFCASSHRSGRQETQYFGPGTRLLVL.